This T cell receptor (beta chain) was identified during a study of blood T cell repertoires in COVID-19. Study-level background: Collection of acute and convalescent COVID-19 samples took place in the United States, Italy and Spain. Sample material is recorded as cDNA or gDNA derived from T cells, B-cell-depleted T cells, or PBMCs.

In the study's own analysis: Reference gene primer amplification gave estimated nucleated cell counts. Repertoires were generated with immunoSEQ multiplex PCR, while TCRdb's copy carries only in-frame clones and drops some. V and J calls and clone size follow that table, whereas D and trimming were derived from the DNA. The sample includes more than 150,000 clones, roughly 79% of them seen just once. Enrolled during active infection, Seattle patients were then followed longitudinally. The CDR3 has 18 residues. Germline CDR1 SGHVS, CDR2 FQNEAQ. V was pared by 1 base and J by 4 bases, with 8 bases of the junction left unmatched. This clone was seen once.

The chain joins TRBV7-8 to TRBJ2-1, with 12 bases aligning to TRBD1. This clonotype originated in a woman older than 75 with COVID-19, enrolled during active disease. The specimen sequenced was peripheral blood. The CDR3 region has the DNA TGTGCCAGCAGCTTAGGGCATCTGGGACAGGGGGCTTACAATGAGCAGTTCTTC. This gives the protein CASSLGHLGQGAYNEQFF.